A single sample is the source of the 19 T cell receptor beta chains below, sequenced in a study of shared clonotypes between healthy human individuals. Sequencing was performed with immunoSEQ multiplex PCR; in TCRdb, only in-frame clones are kept and a portion is missing. The table has roughly 1,000,000 clones, about 80% seen once; the top ten hold under 0.65%. The sample was memory CD4+ T cells from PBMCs. Specified subset: CD45RA-negative fraction. Receptor source: a man aged 18-30 years in good health. Some clones in this sample may be carry-over from other donors' samples.

The J gene is TRBJ2-7, the V gene TRBV7-3; 9 nucleotides line up with TRBD1. After removal of 5 bases from V and 6 bases from J, the junction contained 8 bases not matched to a gene. From germline, CDR1 is SGHTA and CDR2 FQGTGA. This CDR3 has 14 residues. The CDR3 is CASSPGQGVREQYF. CDR3 bases: TGTGCCAGCAGCCCGGGACAGGGCGTTCGCGAGCAGTACTTC.

This clone was seen a single time. The chain has TRBV19 and TRBJ2-1, with 10 bases fitting TRBD2. Germline assignment: CDR1 LNHDA and CDR2 SQIVND (reference sequence). This CDR3 region has 15 residues. The trim removed 3 bases at V and 8 bases at J, leaving 7 bases unmatched. CDR3 sequence: CASSIQAGGPHEQFF. The DNA of the CDR3 is TGTGCCAGTAGTATCCAAGCGGGAGGGCCGCATGAGCAGTTCTTC.

The chain links TRBV11-2 to TRBJ1-3; no firm D call. V was clipped by 1 base and J by 1 base, with 14 bases between them. From germline, CDR1 is SGHAT and CDR2 FQNNGV. The length of the CDR3 is 17 residues. The CDR3 loop reads CASSLGREGHSGNTIYF. Written as DNA, the CDR3 is TGTGCCAGCAGCTTAGGCAGAGAAGGGCATTCTGGAAACACCATATATTTT.

The chain's CDR3 is CATSRGTTNGYEQYF. DNA for the CDR3: TGTGCCACCAGTCGCGGGACCACCAACGGCTACGAGCAGTACTTC. The genes are TRBV15 and TRBJ2-7; D is possibly TRBD2 (6 bases). Germline CDR1 reads LNHNV; CDR2 reads YYDKDF (reference sequence). The CDR3 sequence is 15 residues long. Trimming left V 6 bases short and J 3 bases short, with 18 bases between.

This chain uses TRBV28 with TRBJ2-7; TRBD2 might be the D (6 bases). The CDR3 loop spans 16 amino acids. Germline CDR1 reads MDHEN; CDR2 reads SYDVKM. Deletions cut 4 bases from V and 4 bases from J, with 20 bases between. The CDR3 protein is CASSYPGRSGGYEQYF. CDR3 sequence (DNA): TGTGCCAGCAGTTACCCTGGGCGTAGCGGAGGGTACGAGCAGTACTTC. The full variable domain, completed using reference TRBV28 and TRBJ2-7, is DVKVTQSSRYLVKRTGEKVFLECVQDMDHENMFWYRQDPGLGLRLIYFSYDVKMKEKGDIPEGYSVSREKKERFSLILESASTNQTSMYLCASSYPGRSGGYEQYFGPGTRLTVT.

The V and J genes are TRBV4-1 and TRBJ2-3; D possibly corresponds to TRBD2 (5 bases). Germline-derived CDR1 and CDR2 are MGHRA and YSYEKL. The CDR3 totals 13 residues. V was shortened by 4 bases and J by 5 bases, with 10 bases between the two germline ends. For the CDR3, the DNA is TGCGCCAGCAGCCTCCTAGAGGGAGATACGCAGTATTTT. Its protein is CASSLLEGDTQYF.

The genes are TRBV7-9 and TRBJ2-5; the match to TRBD1 covers 7 bases. The germline V gene encodes CDR1 SEHNR and CDR2 FQNEAQ (reference sequence). After removal of 8 bases from V and 4 bases from J, the junction contained 10 bases not matched to a gene. The CDR3 covers 14 residues. CDR3 in DNA: TGTGCCAGCGCCTCAGGGACAGACATAGAGACCCAGTACTTC. Amino acids: CASASGTDIETQYF.

The J gene is TRBJ1-1, the V gene TRBV6-4; 7 nucleotides align to TRBD1. The V segment lost 6 bases and the J segment 6 bases; nucleotides outside the gene matches: 10. In germline, CDR1 is MRHNA, CDR2 SNTAGT. This CDR3 region has 14 residues. CDR3 nucleotide sequence: TGTGCCAGCAGCGTCGACAGGGTAACCCCTGAAGCTTTCTTT. Encoded protein: CASSVDRVTPEAFF.

This chain uses TRBV6-5 with TRBJ2-7; 14 bases fit TRBD2. The junction had 6 bases not matched to a gene; V was cut back by 5 bases and J by 12 bases. This CDR3 spans 13 amino acids. Looked up from germline, CDR1 is MNHEY and CDR2 is SVGAGI. The CDR3 sequence: CASSATSGRAPYF. For the CDR3, the DNA is TGTGCCAGCAGTGCGACTAGCGGGAGGGCACCGTACTTC.

The chain is built from TRBV11-2 and TRBJ1-1, with D unresolved. In germline, CDR1 is SGHAT, CDR2 FQNNGV. This CDR3 is built from 13 residues. Trimming took 1 base from V and 12 from J, leaving 15 bases between them. The DNA of the CDR3 is TGTGCCAGCAGCTTAGTTCCGGAAGGCGCGTCTTTCTTT. Translated, it gives CASSLVPEGASFF. Filled out from reference TRBV11-2 and TRBJ1-1, the complete variable domain reads EAGVAQSPRYKIIEKRQSVAFWCNPISGHATLYWYQQILGQGPKLLIQFQNNGVVDDSQLPKDRFSAERLKGVDSTLKIQPAKLEDSAVYLCASSLVPEGASFFGQGTRLTVV.

The chain recombines TRBV5-1 with TRBJ2-2, with D unclear. Trimming took off 1 base at V and 6 bases at J, with 13 bases between the two ends. CDR1 and CDR2 from the germline V gene are SGHRS and YFSETQ. CDR3 size: 15 residues. The CDR3 region has the DNA TGCGCCAGCAGCTTGTTCGCGTCAGAGGCCGGGGAGCTGTTTTTT. This codes for CASSLFASEAGELFF.

CDR3 amino acids: CASSRRDRVVEQYF. The CDR3 bases are TGTGCCAGCAGCCGCCGGGACAGGGTGGTTGAGCAGTACTTC. The chain carries TRBV14 and TRBJ2-7; 9 bases are shared with TRBD1. This CDR3 contains 14 residues. Germline V lookup: CDR1 SGHDN, CDR2 FVKESK. Germline trimming cut 4 bases from V and 7 bases from J; bases unmatched to any gene: 8.

The chain couples TRBV7-2 to TRBJ1-4, with 8 bases that match TRBD1. J lost 8 bases, V lost 8 bases, and 13 bases had no gene match. Germline V gene lookup returns CDR1 SGHTA and CDR2 FQGNSA. This CDR3 has 15 residues. CDR3 amino acids: CASSPRAGGGEKLFF. As DNA, the CDR3 is TGTGCCAGCTCCCCTCGGGCAGGGGGCGGGGAAAAACTGTTTTTT.

Only a few counts were recorded for this clone. The V gene is TRBV27, the J gene TRBJ1-1, with 10 bases lining up with TRBD1. Trimming cost V 7 bases and J 4 bases; bases outside gene matches: 9. Per germline, CDR1 MNHEY and CDR2 SMNVEV (reference sequence). The CDR3 has 15 residues. The DNA of the CDR3 is TGTGCCAGCACCCGACAGGGGGCGCCGACCACTGAAGCTTTCTTT. The encoded protein is CASTRQGAPTTEAFF.

The chain couples TRBV7-2 to TRBJ2-7; no reliable D call. V lost 5 bases to trimming and J lost 2 bases, with 7 bases between them. The CDR3 consists of 12 residues. Germline V CDR1 and CDR2: SGHTA, FQGNSA. CDR3: CASSPDTYEQYF. CDR3 nucleotide sequence: TGTGCCAGCAGCCCTGACACCTACGAGCAGTACTTC.

The rearrangement joins TRBV5-1 to TRBJ2-7; D unclear. V was pared by 0 bases and J by 6 bases, with 10 bases between. The CDR3 length is 13 residues. Per germline, CDR1 SGHRS and CDR2 YFSETQ. CDR3 loop: CASSLGEGREQYF. The CDR3 bases are TGCGCCAGCAGCTTGGGAGAAGGTCGCGAGCAGTACTTC.

The chain employs TRBV7-8 and TRBJ2-3; D call uncertain. Trimming took off 4 bases at V and 6 bases at J, with 20 bases between the two ends. CDR1 is SGHVS, CDR2 FQNEAQ, per germline. The CDR3 covers 16 residues. The CDR3 sequence: CASSSSPPIAEDTQYF. In DNA form, the CDR3 reads TGTGCCAGCAGCTCTTCACCGCCTATTGCGGAGGATACGCAGTATTTT.

In its sample, this clone was seen once. The V and J genes are TRBV6-5 and TRBJ1-1; 7 positions agree with TRBD1. Germline trimming cut 2 bases from V and 5 bases from J; bases unmatched to any gene: 11. Germline V lookup: CDR1 MNHEY, CDR2 SVGAGI. The length of the CDR3 is 16 residues. The CDR3 bases are TGTGCCAGCAGTTACCACCGGAAGGGGGCTGGTACTGAAGCTTTCTTT. As protein: CASSYHRKGAGTEAFF.

The chain recombines TRBV7-8 with TRBJ2-3, with a possible D match to TRBD2 (5 bases). The germline gives CDR1 SGHVS, CDR2 FQNEAQ. The CDR3 spans 13 residues. V lost 3 bases to trimming and J lost 2 bases, with 6 bases between them. CDR3 region: CASSLRDTDTQYF. The DNA for the CDR3 is TGTGCCAGCAGCTTGAGGGACACAGATACGCAGTATTTT. The variable domain in full, completed from reference TRBV7-8 and TRBJ2-3, reads GAGVSQSPRYKVAKRGQDVALRCDPISGHVSLFWYQQALGQGPEFLTYFQNEAQLDKSGLPSDRFFAERPEGSVSTLKIQRTQQEDSAVYLCASSLRDTDTQYFGPGTRLTVL.